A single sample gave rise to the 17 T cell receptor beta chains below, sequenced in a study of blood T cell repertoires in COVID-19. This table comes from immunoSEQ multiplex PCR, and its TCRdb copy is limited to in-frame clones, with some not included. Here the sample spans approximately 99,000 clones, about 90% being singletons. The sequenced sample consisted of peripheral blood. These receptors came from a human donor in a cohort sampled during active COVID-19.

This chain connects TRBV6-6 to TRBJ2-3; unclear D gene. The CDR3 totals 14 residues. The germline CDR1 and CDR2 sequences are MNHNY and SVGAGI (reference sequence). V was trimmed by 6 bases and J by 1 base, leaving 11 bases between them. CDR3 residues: CASSIDSGTDTQYF. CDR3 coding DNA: TGTGCCAGCAGCATCGACTCGGGCACAGATACGCAGTATTTT.

The CDR3: CASSAGLAGGPETQYF. The CDR3 DNA reads as TGTGCCAGTAGTGCGGGACTAGCGGGAGGCCCGGAGACCCAGTACTTC. The V gene is TRBV19, the J gene TRBJ2-5; 15 nucleotides align to TRBD2. V was clipped by 5 bases and J by 5 bases; unmatched bases: 6. Per germline, CDR1 LNHDA and CDR2 SQIVND (reference sequence). The CDR3 sequence is 16 residues long.

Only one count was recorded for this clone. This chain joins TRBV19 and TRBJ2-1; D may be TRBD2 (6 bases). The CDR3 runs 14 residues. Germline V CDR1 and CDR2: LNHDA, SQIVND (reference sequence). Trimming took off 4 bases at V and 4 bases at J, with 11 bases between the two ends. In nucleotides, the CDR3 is TGTGCCAGTAGTACGCTGGGGGGATACAATGAGCAGTTCTTC. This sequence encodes CASSTLGGYNEQFF.

CDR3 region: CASSPPGGDSPLHF. The CDR3 DNA is TGTGCCAGTAGTCCCCCAGGGGGCGATTCACCCCTCCACTTT. The chain is built from TRBV19 and TRBJ1-6; 8 bases match TRBD1. Losses at the gene ends were 5 bases for V and 8 bases for J; bases not matched to a gene: 5. CDR1 LNHDA and CDR2 SQIVND come from the germline V gene (reference sequence). CDR3 length equals 14 residues.

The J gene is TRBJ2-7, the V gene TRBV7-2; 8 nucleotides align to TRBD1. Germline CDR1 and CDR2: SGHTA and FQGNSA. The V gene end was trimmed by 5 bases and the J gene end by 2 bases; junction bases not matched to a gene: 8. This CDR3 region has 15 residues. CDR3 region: CASSARDRLTYEQYF. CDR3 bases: TGTGCCAGCAGCGCCCGGGACAGGCTCACCTACGAGCAGTACTTC.

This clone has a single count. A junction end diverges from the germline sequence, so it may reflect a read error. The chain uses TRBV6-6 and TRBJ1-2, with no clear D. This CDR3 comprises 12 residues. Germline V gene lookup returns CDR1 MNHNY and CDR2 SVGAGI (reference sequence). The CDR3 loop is CASSQPSAGWAF. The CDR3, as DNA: TGTGCCAGCAGCCAACCATCCGCGGGGTGGGCCTTC.

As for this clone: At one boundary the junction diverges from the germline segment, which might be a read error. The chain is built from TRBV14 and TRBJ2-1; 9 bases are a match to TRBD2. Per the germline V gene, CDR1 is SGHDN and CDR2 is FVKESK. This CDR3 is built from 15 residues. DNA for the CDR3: TGTGCCAGCAGCTTCGGGACTAGCTCCCACAATGAGCAGTTCTTC. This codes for CASSFGTSSHNEQFF.

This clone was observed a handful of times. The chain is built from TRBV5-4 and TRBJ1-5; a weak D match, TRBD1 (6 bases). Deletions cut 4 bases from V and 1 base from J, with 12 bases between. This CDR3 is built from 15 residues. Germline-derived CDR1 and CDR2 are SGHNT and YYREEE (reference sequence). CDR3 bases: TGTGCCAGCAGCCAAGCAGGGGTGAGCAATCAGCCCCAGCATTTT. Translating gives CASSQAGVSNQPQHF.

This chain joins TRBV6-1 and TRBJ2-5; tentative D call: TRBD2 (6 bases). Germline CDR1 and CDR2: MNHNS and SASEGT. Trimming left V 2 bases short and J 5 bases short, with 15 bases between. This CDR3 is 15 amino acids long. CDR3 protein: CASSELEGPGETQYF. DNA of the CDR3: TGTGCCAGCAGTGAATTGGAGGGACCCGGGGAGACCCAGTACTTC.

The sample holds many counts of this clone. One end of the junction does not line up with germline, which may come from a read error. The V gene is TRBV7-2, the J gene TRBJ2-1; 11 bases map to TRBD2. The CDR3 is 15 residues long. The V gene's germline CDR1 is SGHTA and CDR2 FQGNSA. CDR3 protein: CASSPGLAVGGLSVF. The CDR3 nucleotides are TGTGCCAGCAGCCCGGGACTAGCGGTCGGTGGTCTCAGTGTCTTC.

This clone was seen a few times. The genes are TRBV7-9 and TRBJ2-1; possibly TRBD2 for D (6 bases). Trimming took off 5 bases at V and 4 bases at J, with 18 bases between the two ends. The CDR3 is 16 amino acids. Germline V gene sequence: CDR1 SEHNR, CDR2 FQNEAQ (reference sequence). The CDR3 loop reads CASSDRRRAVYNEQFF. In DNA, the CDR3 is TGTGCCAGCAGCGACCGTAGGAGGGCCGTTTACAATGAGCAGTTCTTC.

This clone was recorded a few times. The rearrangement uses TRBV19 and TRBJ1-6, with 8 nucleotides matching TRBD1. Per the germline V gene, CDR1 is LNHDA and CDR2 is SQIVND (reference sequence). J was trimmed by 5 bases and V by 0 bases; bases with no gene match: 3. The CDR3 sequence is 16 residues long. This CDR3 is CASSIDGRGHNSPLHF. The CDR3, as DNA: TGTGCCAGTAGTATAGATGGCAGGGGGCATAATTCACCCCTCCACTTT.

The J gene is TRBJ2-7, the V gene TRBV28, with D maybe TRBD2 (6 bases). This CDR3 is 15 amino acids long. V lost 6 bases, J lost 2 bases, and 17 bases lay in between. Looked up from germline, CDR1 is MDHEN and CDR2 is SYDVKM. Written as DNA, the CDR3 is TGTGCCAGCAGCGAAATATACGGGGGTACCTACGAGCAGTACTTC. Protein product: CASSEIYGGTYEQYF.

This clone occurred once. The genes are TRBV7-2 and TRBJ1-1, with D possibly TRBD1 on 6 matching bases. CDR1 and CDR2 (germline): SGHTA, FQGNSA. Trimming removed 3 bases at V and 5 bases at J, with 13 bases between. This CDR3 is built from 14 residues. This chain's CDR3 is CASSFLPQGTEAFF. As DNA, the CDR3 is TGTGCCAGCAGCTTCCTACCTCAGGGGACTGAAGCTTTCTTT.

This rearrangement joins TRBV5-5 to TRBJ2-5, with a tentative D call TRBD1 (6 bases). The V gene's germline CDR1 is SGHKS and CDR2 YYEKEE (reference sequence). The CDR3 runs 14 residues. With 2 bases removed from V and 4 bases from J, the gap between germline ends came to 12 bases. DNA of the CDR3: TGTGCCAGCAGCTTTTGGGGGCGGGTAGAGACCCAGTACTTC. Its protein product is CASSFWGRVETQYF.

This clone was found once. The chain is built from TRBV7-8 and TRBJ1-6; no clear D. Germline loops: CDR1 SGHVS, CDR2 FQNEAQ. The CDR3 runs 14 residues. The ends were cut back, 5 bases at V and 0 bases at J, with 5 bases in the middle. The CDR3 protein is CASSRSSYNSPLHF. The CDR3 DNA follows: TGTGCCAGCAGCAGGAGCTCCTATAATTCACCCCTCCACTTT.

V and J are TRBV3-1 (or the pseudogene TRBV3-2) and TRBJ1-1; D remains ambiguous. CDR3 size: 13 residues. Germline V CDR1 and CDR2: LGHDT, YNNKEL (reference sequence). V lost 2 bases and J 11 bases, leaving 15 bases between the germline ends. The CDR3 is CASSQSSGITAFF. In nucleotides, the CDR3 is TGTGCCAGCAGCCAATCGTCCGGGATTACGGCTTTCTTT.